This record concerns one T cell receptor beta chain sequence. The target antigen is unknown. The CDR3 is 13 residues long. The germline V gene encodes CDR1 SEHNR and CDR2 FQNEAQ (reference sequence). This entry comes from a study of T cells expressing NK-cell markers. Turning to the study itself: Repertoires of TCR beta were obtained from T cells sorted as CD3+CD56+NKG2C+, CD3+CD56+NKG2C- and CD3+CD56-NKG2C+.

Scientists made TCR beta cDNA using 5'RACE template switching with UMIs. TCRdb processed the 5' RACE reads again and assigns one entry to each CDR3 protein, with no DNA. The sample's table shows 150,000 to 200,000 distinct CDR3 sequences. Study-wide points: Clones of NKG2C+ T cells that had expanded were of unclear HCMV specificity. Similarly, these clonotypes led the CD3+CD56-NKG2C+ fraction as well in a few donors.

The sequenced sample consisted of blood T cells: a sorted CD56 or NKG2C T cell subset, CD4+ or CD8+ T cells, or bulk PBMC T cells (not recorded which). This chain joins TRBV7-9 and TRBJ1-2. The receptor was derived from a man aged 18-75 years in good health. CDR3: CASSPHEGDGYTF. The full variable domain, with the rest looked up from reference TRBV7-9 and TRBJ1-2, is DTGVSQNPRHKITKRGQNVTFRCDPISEHNRLYWYRQTLGQGPEFLTYFQNEAQLEKSRLLSDRFSAERPKGSFSTLEIQRTEQGDSAMYLCASSPHEGDGYTFGSGTRLTVV.